These 9 T cell receptor beta chains were sequenced from one sample in a study of blood T cell repertoires in COVID-19. Method: immunoSEQ multiplex PCR; TCRdb's copy keeps in-frame clones and lacks some. The table records a few hundred thousand clones, roughly 87% of them present only once. What was sequenced was PBMCs or T cells enriched from blood (not recorded which). These receptors all come from a man younger than 35 with acute COVID-19.

This clone was detected only a few times. This chain connects TRBV9 to TRBJ1-2, with 7 bases matching TRBD1. Unmatched junction bases numbered 11, after V lost 4 bases and J lost 2 bases. CDR1 and CDR2 (germline): SGDLS, YYNGEE. The CDR3 extends over 16 amino acids. CDR3 coding DNA: TGTGCCAGCAGCTCTTGGGACAGTTTCTCGAACTATGGCTACACCTTC. Its protein is CASSSWDSFSNYGYTF.

The CDR3 loop reads CASSLNRGETQYF. The CDR3 coding sequence is TGTGCCAGCAGTTTAAACAGGGGGGAGACCCAGTACTTC. The rearrangement links TRBV12-3 or TRBV12-4 to TRBJ2-5; 8 nucleotides agree with TRBD1. J gave up 5 bases and V 2 bases, and 1 base lay outside the gene matches. The CDR3 totals 13 residues.

V gene TRBV28 combines with J gene TRBJ2-3; a weak D match, TRBD1 (5 bases). This CDR3 is built from 13 residues. Trimming shortened V by 8 bases and J by 1 base, and 10 bases separated the two germline ends. Germline-derived CDR1 and CDR2 are MDHEN and SYDVKM. The CDR3 nucleotides are TGTGCCAGCCAAATGACAGGCACAGATACGCAGTATTTT. As protein: CASQMTGTDTQYF.

V and J are TRBV19 and TRBJ2-1, with D perhaps TRBD2 (6 bases). The V gene's germline CDR1 is LNHDA and CDR2 SQIVND (reference sequence). V was cut by 3 bases and J by 7 bases, with 22 bases left in between. The CDR3 is made up of 17 amino acids. CDR3 sequence reads: CASSMEGWNRFSNEQFF. The CDR3 DNA sequence: TGTGCCAGTAGTATGGAGGGGTGGAACAGGTTCAGTAATGAGCAGTTCTTC.

V usage is TRBV18 and J usage is TRBJ2-7; 8 bases align to TRBD1. V was pared by 4 bases and J by 6 bases, with 2 bases of the junction left unmatched. This CDR3 comprises 12 residues. The germline CDR1 and CDR2 sequences are KGHSH and LQKENI. CDR3 sequence reads: CASSLDRGEQYF. The CDR3 coding sequence is TGTGCCAGCTCACTCGACAGGGGCGAGCAGTACTTC.

CDR3 residues: CASSLLAGPNEQFF. In nucleotides, the CDR3 is TGTGCCAGCAGTTTACTAGCGGGGCCAAATGAGCAGTTCTTC. The chain joins TRBV27 to TRBJ2-1; TRBD2 matches at 9 bases. The length of the CDR3 is 14 residues. V dropped 2 bases and J dropped 7; count of bases not matched to a gene: 3. Germline loops: CDR1 MNHEY, CDR2 SMNVEV (reference sequence).

This clone occurred once. The chain combines TRBV5-6 with TRBJ1-1; D gene unclear. This CDR3 is 12 amino acids long. V was pared by 0 bases and J by 8 bases, with 8 bases between. In germline, CDR1 is SGHDT, CDR2 YYEEEE. This CDR3 reads CASSLGLIEAFF. The CDR3 region has the DNA TGTGCCAGCAGCTTGGGACTTATCGAAGCTTTCTTT.

This clone was detected many times. The genes are TRBV4-1 and TRBJ2-7, with 7 nucleotides matching TRBD2. The CDR3 is made up of 18 amino acids. Per the germline V gene, CDR1 is MGHRA and CDR2 is YSYEKL. Trimming took 4 bases from V and 3 from J; bases not matched to a gene: 18. CDR3 sequence reads: CASSPHFRSLAEVYEQYF. For the CDR3, the DNA is TGCGCCAGCAGCCCTCATTTTAGATCCCTAGCGGAAGTCTACGAGCAGTACTTC.

This chain joins TRBV19 and TRBJ2-1; D perhaps matches TRBD2 (5 bases). From germline, CDR1 is LNHDA and CDR2 SQIVND (reference sequence). Trimming removed 1 base at V and 0 bases at J, with 10 bases between. CDR3 length equals 16 residues. The CDR3 sequence: CASSIVGVGSYNEQFF. DNA for the CDR3: TGTGCCAGTAGTATAGTCGGGGTGGGCTCCTACAATGAGCAGTTCTTC.